The 8 T cell receptor beta chains listed next were all sequenced from one sample in a study of circulating tumor DNA in untreated peripheral T-cell lymphoma. Some clones are missing from TCRdb's copy, which holds only in-frame ones; the method was immunoSEQ multiplex PCR. The table shows around 10,000 clones, with roughly 80% occurring only once. Sequencing was done on a sample of tumor tissue. The receptor set was obtained from a human donor with peripheral T-cell lymphoma.

This clone was seen only a few times. The J gene is TRBJ1-4, the V gene TRBV6-8, with a tentative D call TRBD1 (5 bases). Between the trimmed V and J ends, which lost 4 bases and 8 bases, there was a span of 14 bases. Germline CDR1 reads MNHGY; CDR2 reads SAAAGT. CDR3 length equals 14 residues. The CDR3: CASSLTVNREKLFF. CDR3 bases: TGTGCCAGCAGTTTGACAGTTAACAGGGAAAAACTGTTTTTT.

The rearrangement uses TRBV7-2 and TRBJ1-2, with a possible D match to TRBD1 (5 bases). The CDR3 sequence is 14 residues long. Germline CDR1 is SGHTA and CDR2 is FQGNSA. V lost 4 bases and J lost 5, with 14 bases in between. The DNA for the CDR3 is TGTGCCAGCAGCTGGGACCCCAACGGGTATGGCTACACCTTC. This codes for CASSWDPNGYGYTF.

The CDR3: CASSSGQGTSTEAFF. The DNA of the CDR3 is TGCGCCAGCAGCTCCGGACAGGGTACCAGCACTGAAGCTTTCTTT. The genes are TRBV5-1 and TRBJ1-1; 8 bases line up with TRBD1. CDR3 size: 15 residues. J was trimmed by 4 bases and V by 3 bases; bases with no gene match: 8. Germline assignment: CDR1 SGHRS and CDR2 YFSETQ.

This rearrangement joins TRBV5-1 to TRBJ2-2, with TRBD1 as a possible D gene (6 bases). V lost 9 bases, J lost 1 base, and 28 bases lay in between. The CDR3 is made up of 19 amino acids. From germline, CDR1 is SGHRS and CDR2 YFSETQ. DNA for the CDR3: TGCGCCACCTTCCCAATCGAAATTACAGGGACCCAGAACACCGGGGAGCTGTTTTTT. Translating it yields CATFPIEITGTQNTGELFF. The whole variable domain, remainder taken from reference TRBV5-1 and TRBJ2-2, is KAGVTQTPRYLIKTRGQQVTLSCSPISGHRSVSWYQQTPGQGLQFLFEYFSETQRNKGNFPGRFSGRQFSNSRSEMNVSTLELGDSALYLCATFPIEITGTQNTGELFFGEGSRLTVL.

This clone has just a few counts. The CDR3 DNA reads as TGTGCCAGCAGGAGGTCCGGGGGTTTGGGCGACTATGGCTACACCTTC. Translation: CASRRSGGLGDYGYTF. This rearrangement joins TRBV28 to TRBJ1-2, with D perhaps matching TRBD1 (5 bases). Per germline, CDR1 MDHEN and CDR2 SYDVKM. This CDR3 has 16 residues. Trimming pared 6 bases from V and 3 bases from J, leaving 20 bases between.

The genes are TRBV25-1 and TRBJ2-1, with TRBD2 as a possible D gene (6 bases). Trimming removed 5 bases at V and 6 bases at J, with 11 bases between. The CDR3 is 13 amino acids. From germline, CDR1 is MGHDK and CDR2 SYGVNS. This chain's CDR3 is CASSPGGVNEQFF. The CDR3 DNA follows: TGTGCCAGCAGTCCCGGCGGGGTCAATGAGCAGTTCTTC.

This clone was counted only a few times. This chain uses TRBV28 with TRBJ2-2, with D possibly matching TRBD2 (6 bases). Germline V lookup: CDR1 MDHEN, CDR2 SYDVKM. Trimming removed 7 bases from V and 10 bases from J, with 16 bases in between. The CDR3 extends over 13 amino acids. This CDR3 reads CASTGTEGEELFF. The CDR3 DNA sequence: TGTGCCAGCACCGGGACTGAAGGGGAGGAGCTGTTTTTT.

This clone was detected once. This chain uses TRBV5-1 with TRBJ2-2; a possible D gene is TRBD2 (5 bases). In germline, CDR1 is SGHRS, CDR2 YFSETQ. This CDR3 region has 14 residues. Trimming removed 3 bases at V and 4 bases at J, with 10 bases between. The CDR3 loop reads CASSSASGTGELFF. The CDR3 coding sequence is TGCGCCAGCAGCTCGGCCAGCGGCACCGGGGAGCTGTTTTTT.